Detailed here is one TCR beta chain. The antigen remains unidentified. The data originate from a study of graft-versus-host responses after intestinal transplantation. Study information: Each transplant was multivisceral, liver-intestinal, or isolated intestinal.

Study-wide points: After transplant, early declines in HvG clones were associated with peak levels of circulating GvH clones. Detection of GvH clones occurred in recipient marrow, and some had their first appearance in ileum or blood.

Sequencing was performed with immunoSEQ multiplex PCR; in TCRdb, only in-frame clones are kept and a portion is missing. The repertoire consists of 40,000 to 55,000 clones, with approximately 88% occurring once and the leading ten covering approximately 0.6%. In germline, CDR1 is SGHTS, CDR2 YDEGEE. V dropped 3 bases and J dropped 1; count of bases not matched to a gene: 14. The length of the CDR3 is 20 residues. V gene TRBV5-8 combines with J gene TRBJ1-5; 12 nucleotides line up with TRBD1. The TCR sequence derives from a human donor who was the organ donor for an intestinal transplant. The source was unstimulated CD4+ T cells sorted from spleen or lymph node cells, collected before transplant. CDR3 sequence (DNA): TGTGCCAGCAGCTGTCACCGGGACAGGGGGCGAAAAGGGAGCAATCAGCCCCAGCATTTT. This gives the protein CASSCHRDRGRKGSNQPQHF.